This TCR beta chain was documented in a study of blood T cell repertoires in COVID-19. Turning to the study itself: Spain, Italy and the United States supplied samples that represented acute and convalescent COVID-19. T cells, B-cell-depleted T cells, or PBMCs provided the cDNA or gDNA that served as material.

V lost 5 bases to trimming and J lost 7 bases; unmatched junction nucleotides: 9. Germline-derived CDR1 and CDR2 are SNHLY and FYNNEI. This CDR3 has 15 residues. Original methodology: Amplifying reference gene primers gave estimates of nucleated cell counts. Data came from immunoSEQ multiplex PCR; TCRdb stores just in-frame clones and leaves some out. The DNA was the basis for D and trimming; V, J and clone size are from that table. There are tens of thousands of clones in the sample; around 90% occur only once, and around 10% lies in the top ten. The specimen was peripheral blood. The J gene is TRBJ1-5, the V gene TRBV2; 9 bases are shared with TRBD1. This TCR was recovered from a woman of 80 years or more with active COVID-19. This CDR3 is CASSPSRDRAQPQHF. The CDR3, as DNA: TGTGCCAGCAGTCCAAGCCGGGACAGGGCCCAGCCCCAGCATTTT.